This T cell receptor (beta chain) was profiled in a study of T cells after yellow fever vaccination. TCRdb reprocessed the 5' RACE reads with MiXCR, giving one entry per CDR3 protein. Of a few hundred thousand distinct CDR3 sequences listed, less than 20% are singletons. The germline CDR1 and CDR2 sequences are ENHRY and SYGVKD. V lost 6 bases and J lost 3; bases outside the gene matches: 5. The CDR3 is made up of 13 amino acids. The table lists this clonotype with a few counts. V is TRBV10-3 and J is TRBJ2-7, with 7 bases aligning to TRBD1. The sequenced sample was PBMCs, obtained 5 days after the first yellow fever vaccination. This TCR was recovered from a man aged 18 to 30 who received the YFV17D yellow fever vaccine. The chain's CDR3 is CAIRLTGDYEQYF. As DNA, the CDR3 is TGTGCCATCAGACTCACAGGGGACTACGAGCAGTACTTC.